This T cell receptor beta chain originates from a study of OX40 agonist ivuxolimab in advanced cancers. About the study as a whole: Ivuxolimab was an agonistic, fully human IgG2 monoclonal antibody directed against OX40 (CD134), a costimulatory receptor. Intravenous ivuxolimab was administered to patients every 2 weeks at six dose levels: 0.01, 0.1, 0.3, 1.5, 3 and 10 mg/kg. Of the roughly 52 dose-escalation patients, hepatocellular carcinoma was present in around 20, melanoma in roughly 15, renal cell carcinoma in 9 and head and neck cancer in 9. A male proportion of roughly 85% and a mean age of approximately 61 years, ranging from 23 to 79, were recorded for the dose-escalation cohort. Prior anti-PD-1, anti-PD-L1 or anti-CTLA-4 therapy was permitted, and checkpoint inhibitors had been received by about 44% of dose-escalation patients. Partial responses were achieved by three dose-escalation patients, of whom one had hepatocellular carcinoma and two had cutaneous melanoma. The purpose of peripheral TCRbeta sequencing was to test whether ivuxolimab changed TCR sequence diversity and led to clonal T-cell expansion. The monotherapy dose-escalation portion (N = 52 patients) of the phase I ivuxolimab trial is reported in the paper.

About this clone itself: Its antigen target is currently unknown. Base-call qualities are not available, and no considerably larger clone is one nucleotide away.

Study-wide findings and limitations: Clonal expansion of both CD4+ and CD8+ blood T cells was observed from baseline to week 6 at doses 0.1 to 3.0 mg/kg. On average, CD8+ T cells showed more expanded clones than CD4+ T cells after ivuxolimab. Low levels of normalized T-cell clonal expansion were also seen in some nonresponding patients. In partial responders in the 0.1-3.0 mg/kg groups, normalized peripheral clonal expansion was found to be among the lowest, especially among CD8+ T cells. Which antigens the clonally expanded peripheral T cells were specific for was not determined.

Genomic DNA was extracted from sorted cells for sequencing of the TCRbeta CDR3 region. TCRbeta CDR3 regions were sequenced using the immunoSEQ Assay. TCRdb provides this immuneACCESS table in a form limited to in-frame rearrangements. Some clones are lacking; in checked studies, under half of them reflect an unresolved V gene, and why the rest are absent is not known. The sample includes roughly 100,000 clones, with around 91% observed a single time. The ten largest clones add up to 0.7% to 1% of the sample. Compared with germline, V lacks 3 bases and J lacks 5 bases; bases without a gene match: 13. The CDR3 runs 16 residues from the cysteine to the phenylalanine. The only DNA kept is the CDR3, 48 bases in frame from the first base. The germline V gene (reference sequence) specifies GTSNPN as CDR1 and SVGIG as CDR2. The trial excluded patients who had a history of autoimmune disease or who were on systemic immunosuppression. Peripheral blood for TCR sequencing was collected from all dose cohorts at baseline, on cycle 4 day 1, and on cycle 7 day 1. Samples were obtained from an open-label, multicenter, first-in-human phase I dose-escalation trial of ivuxolimab. The trial enrolled adults with locally advanced or metastatic head and neck squamous cell, hepatocellular, melanoma or renal cell carcinoma. Before TCR sequencing, CD4+ T cells and CD8+ T cells from peripheral blood were sorted into separate populations.

This TCR was recovered from an adult with an advanced solid tumor such as melanoma, head and neck, liver or kidney cancer. Source: CD4+ or CD8+ T cells sorted from blood, taken in a trial of the OX40 agonist ivuxolimab. The chain links TRBV30 with TRBJ2-1; 7 of the junction bases match TRBD2. The nucleotide sequence reads TGTGCCTGGAGCCCCCCCCAGCGGGGCGTCCACAATGAGCAGTTCTTC. Its coded protein is CAWSPPQRGVHNEQFF. Supplemented by the reference TRBV30 and TRBJ2-1 proteins around the CDR3, the complete variable domain is SQTIHQWPATLVQPVGSPLSLECTVEGTSNPNLYWYRQAAGRGLQLLFYSVGIGQISSEVPQNLSASRPQDRQFILSSKKLLLSDSGFYLCAWSPPQRGVHNEQFFGPGTRLTVL.